These 17 T cell receptor beta chains were sequenced from one sample in a study of blood T cell repertoires in COVID-19. Here immunoSEQ multiplex PCR was the method, and the copy in TCRdb shows in-frame clones only, minus some. This table holds over 150,000 clones, around 90% found once. The source material was PBMCs or T cells enriched from blood (not recorded which). The source is a woman under 30 who had recovered from COVID-19.

The chain is built from TRBV27 and TRBJ2-3; tentative D call: TRBD2 (6 bases). Deletions cut 5 bases from V and 7 bases from J, with 19 bases between. There are 15 residues in the CDR3. Germline-derived CDR1 and CDR2 are MNHEY and SMNVEV (reference sequence). CDR3 in DNA: TGTGCCAGCAGTCCCTGGGACTCGTACCCTTATACGCAGTATTTT. Amino acids: CASSPWDSYPYTQYF.

The rearrangement joins TRBV27 to TRBJ2-1; a possible D gene is TRBD2 (5 bases). The CDR3 length is 13 residues. Trimming stripped 6 bases from V and 7 bases from J, with 13 bases between. Germline CDR1 MNHEY, CDR2 SMNVEV (reference sequence). The CDR3 coding sequence is TGTGCCAGCAGCCACGGACGGGAAAATGAGCAGTTCTTC. It yields the protein CASSHGRENEQFF.

This clone was detected only a few times. This rearrangement joins TRBV7-8 to TRBJ2-6; TRBD1 matches 8 bases. Germline V gives CDR1 SGHVS, CDR2 FQNEAQ. V lost 5 bases to trimming and J lost 0 bases; unmatched junction nucleotides: 18. This CDR3 is built from 21 residues. The CDR3 here is CASSPFSRPGQASSGANVLTF. The CDR3 nucleotides are TGTGCCAGCAGCCCGTTTTCGAGACCGGGACAGGCCTCCTCTGGGGCCAACGTCCTGACTTTC.

CDR3 in DNA: TGTGCCAGCAGCCAATTGTTAGCGGGAGGGCCCTATGAGCAGTTCTTC. This encodes CASSQLLAGGPYEQFF. The chain uses TRBV4-2 and TRBJ2-1, with 11 bases matching TRBD2. The germline V gene has CDR1 LGHNA and CDR2 YNFKEQ. The V gene end was trimmed by 2 bases and the J gene end by 8 bases; junction bases not matched to a gene: 8. The CDR3 loop spans 16 amino acids.

The chain has TRBV5-1 and TRBJ2-3; 10 positions agree with TRBD2. This CDR3 comprises 16 residues. Germline assignment: CDR1 SGHRS and CDR2 YFSETQ. J gave up 2 bases and V 3 bases, and 6 bases lay outside the gene matches. The CDR3: CASSSRLAGATDTQYF. The CDR3 coding sequence is TGCGCCAGCAGCTCCCGTCTAGCGGGGGCCACAGATACGCAGTATTTT.

This chain uses TRBV11-2 with TRBJ1-5; 9 nucleotides align to TRBD1. From germline, CDR1 is SGHAT and CDR2 FQNNGV. The junction had 4 bases not matched to a gene; V was cut back by 1 base and J by 6 bases. The CDR3 contains 15 residues. In DNA form, the CDR3 reads TGTGCCAGCAGCTTAGGGACAGGGGAAGGTCAGCCCCAGCATTTT. It is translated as CASSLGTGEGQPQHF.

This chain uses TRBV6-1 with TRBJ1-6, with D tentatively TRBD1 (6 bases). The CDR3 has 14 amino acids. Trimming took off 0 bases at V and 10 bases at J, with 10 bases between the two ends. Germline V CDR1 and CDR2: MNHNS, SASEGT. The CDR3 protein is CASSEARTASPLHF. The CDR3 DNA sequence: TGTGCCAGCAGTGAAGCCCGGACAGCCTCACCCCTCCACTTT.

This clone was seen just once. The rearrangement links TRBV4-1 to TRBJ1-2; the D gene is possibly TRBD1 (5 bases). V was pared by 4 bases and J by 8 bases, with 20 bases between. Germline CDR1 MGHRA, CDR2 YSYEKL. The CDR3 runs to 15 residues. The CDR3 nucleotides are TGCGCCAGCAGCCGATCGGATGGGGACGCGGGGGGCTACACCTTC. Translation gives CASSRSDGDAGGYTF.

In its sample, this clone was seen once. In DNA form, the CDR3 reads TGTGCCAGCAGTGAGGTGGGACTAGCGGGGGGCCCAGATACGCAGTATTTT. This encodes CASSEVGLAGGPDTQYF. This chain links TRBV2 with TRBJ2-3; TRBD2 aligns across 15 bases. Germline CDR1 and CDR2: SNHLY and FYNNEI. The CDR3 is 17 residues long. J lost 4 bases, V lost 3 bases, and 5 bases had no gene match. Full variable domain (missing parts from reference TRBV2 and TRBJ2-3): EPEVTQTPSHQVTQMGQEVILRCVPISNHLYFYWYRQILGQKVEFLVSFYNNEISEKSEIFDDQFSVERPDGSNFTLKIRSTKLEDSAMYFCASSEVGLAGGPDTQYFGPGTRLTVL.

This clone came up once. The V gene is TRBV11-2, the J gene TRBJ2-5, with 7 bases lining up with TRBD2. Germline V gene sequence: CDR1 SGHAT, CDR2 FQNNGV. This CDR3 is 15 amino acids long. V shed 3 bases and J 4 bases; nucleotides not matched to a gene: 8. CDR3: CASSFGGVQVETQYF. CDR3 DNA sequence: TGTGCCAGCAGCTTTGGGGGGGTACAAGTAGAGACCCAGTACTTC.

V and J are TRBV28 and TRBJ1-2, with TRBD1 matching 8 bases. Per the germline V gene, CDR1 is MDHEN and CDR2 is SYDVKM. The CDR3 is 15 residues long. Trimming removed 5 bases from V and 8 bases from J; junction bases left unmatched: 13. The CDR3 sequence: CASSMTGEAVYGYTF. As DNA, the CDR3 is TGTGCCAGCAGTATGACAGGGGAGGCGGTTTACGGCTACACCTTC.

This chain links TRBV19 with TRBJ2-7; D is unclear. Trimming removed 0 bases at V and 0 bases at J, with 3 bases between. The CDR3 extends over 13 amino acids. CDR1 and CDR2 from the germline V gene are LNHDA and SQIVND (reference sequence). Written as DNA, the CDR3 is TGTGCCAGTAGTATAGACAACTCCTACGAGCAGTACTTC. Its protein product is CASSIDNSYEQYF.

This clone was seen more than once but under ten times. The V call is TRBV7-9, the J call TRBJ2-3; no clear D. The CDR3 consists of 11 residues. Germline V gives CDR1 SEHNR, CDR2 FQNEAQ (reference sequence). The V end lost 5 bases, the J end lost 3 bases, and 3 bases lay between the germline ends. The chain's CDR3 is CASSPTDTQYF. For the CDR3, the DNA is TGTGCCAGCAGCCCTACAGATACGCAGTATTTT. The full variable domain, completed using reference TRBV7-9 and TRBJ2-3, is DTGVSQNPRHKITKRGQNVTFRCDPISEHNRLYWYRQTLGQGPEFLTYFQNEAQLEKSRLLSDRFSAERPKGSFSTLEIQRTEQGDSAMYLCASSPTDTQYFGPGTRLTVL.

The chain recombines TRBV30 with TRBJ2-3, with 9 bases aligning to TRBD2. The germline V gene encodes CDR1 GTSNPN and CDR2 SVGIG (reference sequence). The CDR3 runs to 14 residues. V shed 4 bases, J shed 9 bases, and the junction held 11 bases outside the gene matches. In DNA, the CDR3 is TGTGCCTGGAAGGGTGTAGCGGGAGTGGGCACGCAGTATTTT. Residues: CAWKGVAGVGTQYF.

In DNA form, the CDR3 reads TGTGCCAGCAGCACACCGGGTAACTATGGCTACACCTTC. The encoded protein is CASSTPGNYGYTF. The chain employs TRBV7-9 and TRBJ1-2; no reliable D call. V dropped 5 bases and J dropped 1 base, with 8 bases sitting between them. The CDR3 runs 13 residues. CDR1 and CDR2 from the germline V gene are SEHNR and FQNEAQ (reference sequence).

The rearrangement joins TRBV5-1 to TRBJ2-7, with TRBD1 matching over 7 bases. The CDR3 spans 16 residues. Unmatched junction bases numbered 10, after V lost 4 bases and J lost 0 bases. CDR1 is SGHRS, CDR2 YFSETQ, per germline. The chain's CDR3 is CASSKSTGQSSYEQYF. The CDR3 DNA is TGCGCCAGCAGCAAGTCTACGGGACAGAGCTCCTACGAGCAGTACTTC.

This rearrangement joins TRBV11-2 to TRBJ2-5, with no clear D. In germline, CDR1 is SGHAT, CDR2 FQNNGV. Trimming stripped 8 bases from V and 1 base from J, with 11 bases between. The length of the CDR3 is 13 residues. The CDR3 loop is CASERPGQETQYF. The DNA of the CDR3 is TGTGCCAGCGAGCGCCCGGGCCAAGAGACCCAGTACTTC.